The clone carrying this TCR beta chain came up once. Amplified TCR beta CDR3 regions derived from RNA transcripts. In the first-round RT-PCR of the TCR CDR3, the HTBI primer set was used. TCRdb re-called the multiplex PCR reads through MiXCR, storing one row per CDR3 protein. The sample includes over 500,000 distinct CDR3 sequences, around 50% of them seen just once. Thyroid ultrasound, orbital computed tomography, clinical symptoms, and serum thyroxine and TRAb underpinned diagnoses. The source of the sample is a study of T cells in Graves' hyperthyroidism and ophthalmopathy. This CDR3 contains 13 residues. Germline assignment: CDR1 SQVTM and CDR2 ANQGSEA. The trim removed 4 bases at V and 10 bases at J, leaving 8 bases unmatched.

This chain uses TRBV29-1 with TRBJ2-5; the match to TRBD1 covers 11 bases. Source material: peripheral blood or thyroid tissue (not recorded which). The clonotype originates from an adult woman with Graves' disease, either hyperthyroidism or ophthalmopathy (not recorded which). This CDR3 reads CSVGGPGQGDQYF. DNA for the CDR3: TGCAGCGTTGGAGGGCCGGGACAGGGGGACCAGTACTTC.